The clone carrying this TCR beta chain occurred many times. Its matching antigen is unknown. This sample is part of a study of T cells in Graves' hyperthyroidism and ophthalmopathy. General study points: A median around 6 months before onset, the model predicted ophthalmopathy. Blood samples included most of the expanded thyroid clonotypes exceeding 0.001. A model using 13 V-J features told ophthalmopathy apart from stable hyperthyroidism.

Amplified TCR beta CDR3 regions came from RNA transcripts. The HTBI primer set was used in a first-round RT-PCR of the TCR CDR3. One entry per CDR3 protein results from TCRdb running MiXCR on the multiplex PCR reads. The sample consists of around 350,000 distinct CDR3 sequences, about 14% of them appearing once. Germline V gene lookup returns CDR1 SGHTA and CDR2 FQGNSA. The J segment lost 4 bases and the V segment lost 3 bases, leaving 7 bases of the junction unmatched. The CDR3 contains 15 residues. The rearrangement joins TRBV7-2 to TRBJ2-7, with 9 bases matching TRBD1. The specimen was blood. The source of this sequence is a woman aged 25 to 45 with Graves' ophthalmopathy. The CDR3 protein is CASSFAGTGQYEQYF. The DNA of the CDR3 is TGTGCCAGCAGCTTCGCCGGGACAGGGCAGTACGAGCAGTACTTC.